This TCR beta chain was profiled in a study of shared clonotypes between healthy human individuals. Whole-study results and caveats: Rarefaction indicated that sorted-subset sequencing remained incomplete although depth was large.

As concerns this clone: The antigen remains undetermined.

The naive CD8 population came from CD45RO-negative cells selected for CCR7, without terminally differentiated effector memory CD45RA+ cells. The length of the CDR3 is 15 residues. The germline V and J ends were trimmed by 4 bases and 4 bases, with 14 bases remaining between them. The V gene's germline CDR1 is SEHNR and CDR2 FQNEAQ (reference sequence). Assay runs were performed at deep level. Assay used: immunoSEQ multiplex PCR; TCRdb lists only in-frame clones, some missing. The repertoire holds about 2.1 million clones, with about 94% as singletons. The gene calls are TRBV7-9 and TRBJ2-1; D uncertain. The material sequenced was naive CD8+ T cells from PBMCs. The TCR comes from a man in his late teens or twenties in good health. Some clones in this sample may be carry-over from other donors' samples. CDR3 amino acids: CASSSWAETYNEQFF. The CDR3, as DNA: TGTGCCAGCAGCTCCTGGGCGGAGACTTACAATGAGCAGTTCTTC.